One sample yielded the 2 T cell receptor beta chains listed below, sequenced in a study of blood T cell repertoires in COVID-19. Data came from immunoSEQ multiplex PCR; TCRdb stores just in-frame clones and leaves some out. This sample has approximately 300,000 clones, with under 90% found just once. Sequences were obtained from PBMCs or T cells enriched from blood (not recorded which). The origin of the receptors is a woman between 25 and 40 years old who had recovered from COVID-19.

The chain couples TRBV27 to TRBJ2-6; D might be TRBD1 (5 bases). Trimming removed 0 bases from V and 1 base from J, with 13 bases in between. This CDR3 spans 18 amino acids. The germline V gene has CDR1 MNHEY and CDR2 SMNVEV (reference sequence). CDR3 sequence (DNA): TGTGCCAGCAGTTTATCCAGGGTCCAGTTTTCTGGGGCCAACGTCCTGACTTTC. Residues: CASSLSRVQFSGANVLTF.

The chain recombines TRBV3-1 (or the pseudogene TRBV3-2) with TRBJ2-1; D gene uncertain. CDR1 and CDR2 (germline): LGHDT, YNNKEL (reference sequence). CDR3 length: 17 amino acids. The V end was cut by 1 base, the J end by 12 bases, with 25 bases between. The CDR3 loop reads CASSQASGATSRMGQFF. The CDR3 bases are TGTGCCAGCAGCCAAGCTAGTGGAGCGACCTCCCGGATGGGGCAGTTCTTC.